This T cell receptor beta chain emerged from a study of blood T cell repertoires in COVID-19. The CDR3 extends over 15 amino acids. The germline V gene has CDR1 MNHEY and CDR2 SVGAGI. The V segment lost 6 bases and the J segment 1 base; nucleotides outside the gene matches: 7. The table lists this clone with a count of one. Per the original data handling: Researchers report that nucleated cell counts were estimated from reference gene primer amplification. TCRdb's copy holds only in-frame clones and misses some; the assay was immunoSEQ multiplex PCR. The DNA was the basis for D and trimming; V, J and clone size are from that table. Of more than 40,000 clones in the sample, approximately 85% were seen once.

The receptor comes from a human donor in a cohort sampled during active COVID-19. The donor label of this sample is uncertain. The sequencing sample was made of peripheral blood. The chain couples TRBV6-5 to TRBJ2-3; 7 nucleotides line up with TRBD2. The chain's CDR3 is CASRARAGGTDTQYF. CDR3 in DNA: TGTGCCAGCAGAGCCCGGGCGGGGGGCACAGATACGCAGTATTTT.